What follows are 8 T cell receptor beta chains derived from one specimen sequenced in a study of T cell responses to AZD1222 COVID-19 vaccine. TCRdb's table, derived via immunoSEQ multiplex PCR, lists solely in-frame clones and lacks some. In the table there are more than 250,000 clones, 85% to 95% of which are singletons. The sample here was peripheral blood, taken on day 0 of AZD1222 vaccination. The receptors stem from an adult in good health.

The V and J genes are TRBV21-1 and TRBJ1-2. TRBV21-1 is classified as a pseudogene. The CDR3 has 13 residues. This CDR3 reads CASSNTGEGGYTF. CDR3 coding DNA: TGTGCCAGCAGCAATACGGGGGAGGGTGGCTACACCTTC.

CDR3 bases: TGTGCCAGCAGTTACGGGGGGACGGCAAAACCTACCTTC. Protein product: CASSYGGTAKPTF. This chain links TRBV6-5 with TRBJ1-2, with D possibly matching TRBD1 (5 bases). Trimming took off 2 bases at V and 14 bases at J, with 18 bases between the two ends. CDR3 length equals 13 residues. Germline-derived CDR1 and CDR2 are MNHEY and SVGAGI.

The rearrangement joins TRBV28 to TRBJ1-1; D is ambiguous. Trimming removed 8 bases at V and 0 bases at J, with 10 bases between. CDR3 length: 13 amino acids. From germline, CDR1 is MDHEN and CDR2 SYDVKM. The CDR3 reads CASLQFLNTEAFF. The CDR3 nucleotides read TGTGCCAGCCTACAGTTTTTGAACACTGAAGCTTTCTTT.

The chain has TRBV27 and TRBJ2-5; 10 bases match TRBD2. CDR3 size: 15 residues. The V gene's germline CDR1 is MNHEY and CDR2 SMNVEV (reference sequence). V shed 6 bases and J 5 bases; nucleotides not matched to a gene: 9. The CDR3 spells CASSQASGGSETQYF. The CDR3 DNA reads TGTGCCAGCAGCCAGGCTAGCGGGGGTTCGGAGACCCAGTACTTC.

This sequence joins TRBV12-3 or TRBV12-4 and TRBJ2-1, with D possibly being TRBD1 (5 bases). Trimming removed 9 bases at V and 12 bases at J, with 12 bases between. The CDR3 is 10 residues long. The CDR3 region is CARTVTAQFF. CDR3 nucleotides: TGTGCCAGGACAGTGACGGCGCAGTTCTTC.

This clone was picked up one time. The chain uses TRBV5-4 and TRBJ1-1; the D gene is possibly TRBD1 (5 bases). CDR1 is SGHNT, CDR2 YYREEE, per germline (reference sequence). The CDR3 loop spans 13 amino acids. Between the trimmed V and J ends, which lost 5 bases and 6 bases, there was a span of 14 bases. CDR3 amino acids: CASRAGLLAEAFF. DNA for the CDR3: TGTGCCAGCAGGGCAGGGCTGTTGGCTGAAGCTTTCTTT.

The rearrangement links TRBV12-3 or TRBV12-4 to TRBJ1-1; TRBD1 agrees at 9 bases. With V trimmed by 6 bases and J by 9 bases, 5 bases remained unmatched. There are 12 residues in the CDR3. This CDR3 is CASSQTGGKAFF. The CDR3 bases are TGTGCCAGCAGCCAAACAGGGGGCAAAGCTTTCTTT.

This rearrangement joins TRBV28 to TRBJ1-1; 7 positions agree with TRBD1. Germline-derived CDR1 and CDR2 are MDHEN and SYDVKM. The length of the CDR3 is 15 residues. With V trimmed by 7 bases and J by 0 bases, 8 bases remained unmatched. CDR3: CASTSGGIMNTEAFF. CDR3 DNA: TGTGCCAGCACCTCAGGGGGTATCATGAACACTGAAGCTTTCTTT.